This T cell receptor (beta chain) originates from a study of Graves' ophthalmopathy and Graves' hyperthyroidism. The CDR3 length is 14 residues. J lost 6 bases, V lost 5 bases, and 5 bases had no gene match. CDR1 SGHTA and CDR2 FQGTGA come from the germline V gene. RNA transcripts were the template, and TCR beta CDR3 regions were amplified from them. Scientists carried out first-round RT-PCR using HTBI primers and then a second-round multiplex PCR. Each CDR3 protein gets one entry after TCRdb re-called the multiplex PCR reads with MiXCR. The sample carries 740,000 or so distinct CDR3 sequences, roughly 40% recorded once. Those donors who had ophthalmopathy presented with moderate-to-severe activity, a CAS of ≥3, a NOSPECS of ≥4 and a duration under 3 months. Diagnosis relied on clinical symptoms, serum thyroxine, TRAb, thyroid ultrasound and orbital computed tomography.

This chain connects TRBV7-3 to TRBJ2-7; TRBD2 agrees at 12 bases. The specimen sequenced was peripheral blood. This sequence was found in an adult man with Graves' ophthalmopathy. The CDR3 DNA is TGTGCCAGCAGCCGGACTAGCGGGGAGGGCGAGCAGTACTTC. As protein: CASSRTSGEGEQYF.